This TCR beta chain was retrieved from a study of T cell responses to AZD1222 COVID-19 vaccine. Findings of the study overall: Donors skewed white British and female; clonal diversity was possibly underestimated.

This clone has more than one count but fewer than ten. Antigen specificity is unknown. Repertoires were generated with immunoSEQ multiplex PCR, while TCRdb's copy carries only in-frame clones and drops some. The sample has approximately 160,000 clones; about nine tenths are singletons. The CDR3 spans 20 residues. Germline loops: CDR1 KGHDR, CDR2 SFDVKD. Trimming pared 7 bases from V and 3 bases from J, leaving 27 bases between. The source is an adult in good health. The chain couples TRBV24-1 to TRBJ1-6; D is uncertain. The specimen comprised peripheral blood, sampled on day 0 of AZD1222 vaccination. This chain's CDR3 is CATSQKRVIRITNYNSPLHF. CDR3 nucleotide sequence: TGTGCCACCAGCCAAAAAAGGGTTATTAGGATTACTAACTATAATTCACCCCTCCACTTT.